This is a list of T cell receptor beta chains from one sample in a study of cytomegalovirus exposure and HLA in healthy donors. Measured with immunoSEQ multiplex PCR; TCRdb has only the in-frame clones, and not every one. In all, the sample yields 40,000 to 50,000 clones. Sample: PBMCs. Source of these receptors: a woman aged 40-49 years in good health and CMV-seronegative. Each CDR3 is given with its conserved first and last residue. The D gene is left open where the match is weak.

CDR3aa | CDR3nt | v_gene | d_gene | j_gene
CASSLVPTGGNQPQHF | TGCGCCAGCAGCTTGGTACCCACAGGGGGTAATCAGCCCCAGCATTTT | TRBV5-1 | TRBD1 | TRBJ1-5
CAWSWYGTSGRVYTGELFF | TGTGCCTGGAGTTGGTATGGGACTAGCGGGAGAGTTTACACCGGGGAGCTGTTTTTT | TRBV30 | TRBD2 | TRBJ2-2
CASSSGVNTEAFF | TGTGCCAGCAGCTCAGGGGTGAACACTGAAGCTTTCTTT | TRBV9 | NA | TRBJ1-1
CASSLGGLGSYNEQFF | TGCGCCAGCAGCTTGGGCGGACTAGGCTCCTACAATGAGCAGTTCTTC | TRBV5-1 | TRBD2 | TRBJ2-1
CASSPGAQNYEQYF | TGTGCCAGCTCGCCCGGCGCACAGAACTACGAGCAGTACTTC | TRBV18 | NA | TRBJ2-7
CASSFSGSTDTQYF | TGCGCCAGCAGCTTTAGCGGGTCCACAGATACGCAGTATTTT | TRBV5-1 | TRBD2 | TRBJ2-3
CASSWGQGDEQYF | TGTGCCAGCAGCTGGGGGCAGGGCGACGAGCAGTACTTC | TRBV7-9 | NA | TRBJ2-7
CASSLGLAGVTGELFF | TGTGCCAGCAGCTTAGGACTAGCGGGAGTCACCGGGGAGCTGTTTTTT | TRBV7-6 | TRBD2 | TRBJ2-2
CASSLVGRAATEAFF | TGTGCCAGCAGCTTAGTAGGCAGGGCGGCGACTGAAGCTTTCTTT | TRBV7-9 | NA | TRBJ1-1
CASSQSGQGRNEKLFF | TGTGCCAGCAGCCAATCCGGACAGGGCAGGAATGAAAAACTGTTTTTT | TRBV4-2 | TRBD1 | TRBJ1-4